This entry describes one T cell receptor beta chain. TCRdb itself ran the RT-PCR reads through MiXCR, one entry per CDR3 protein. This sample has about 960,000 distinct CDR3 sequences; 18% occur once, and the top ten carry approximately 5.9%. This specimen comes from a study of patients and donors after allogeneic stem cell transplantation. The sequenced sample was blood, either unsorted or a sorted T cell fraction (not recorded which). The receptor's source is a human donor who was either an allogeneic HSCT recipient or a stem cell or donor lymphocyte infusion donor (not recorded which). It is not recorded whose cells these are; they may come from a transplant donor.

CDR3 DNA sequence: TGCGCCAGCAGCCAAGATCCCCCTTCGAACACCGGGGAGCTGTTTTTT. Its translation is CASSQDPPSNTGELFF. The chain combines TRBV4-3 with TRBJ2-2; unclear D gene. Per the germline V gene, CDR1 is LGHNA and CDR2 is YSLEER. V lost 0 bases and J 0 bases, leaving 8 bases between the germline ends. The CDR3 has 16 amino acids.